This T cell receptor (beta chain) was recorded in a study of T cell clonality in common variable immunodeficiency. The germline V gene has CDR1 SNHLY and CDR2 FYNNEI. The CDR3 runs 17 residues. V gave up 1 base and J gave up 5 bases; unmatched junction bases: 10. Comments on this clone: The target antigen is unknown. Read data end 3 residues before the CDR3 end; the end is taken from the germline J gene.

Findings and caveats of the study: In common variable immunodeficiency, TCR beta chains reportedly carried fewer deletions and N-nucleotide insertions. Compared with controls, CVID subjects had fewer shared TCRbeta clones.

Aged 9 to 64 years, CVID subjects averaged about 38 years old. For at least one year, all CVID subjects received replacement immunoglobulin. CVID subjects were neither ill nor on immunomodulatory or immunosuppressive medication at sampling. The assay was immunoSEQ multiplex PCR, and TCRdb's table has in-frame clones only and misses some. Recorded here are about 15,000 clones, with no singletons, and the ten leading clones hold roughly 15%. The chain has TRBV2 and TRBJ1-2; TRBD1 agrees at 10 bases. The sequencing input was peripheral blood mononuclear cells. The source is a human donor with common variable immunodeficiency. Here the CDR3 reads CASSEETGGHRLYGYTF. The covered CDR3 bases are TGTGCCAGCAGTGAAGAGACAGGGGGCCACAGGTTATATGGC.